One and the same sample provided the 3 T cell receptor beta chains below, sequenced in a study of T cell repertoires in cytomegalovirus infection. TCRdb fed the reads into MiXCR, producing one record per CDR3 protein. The repertoire consists of about 320,000 distinct CDR3 sequences, with around 9.5% occurring once and the leading ten covering 4.3%. Sequenced material: PBMCs. The receptors originated from a human donor in good health (CMV status not recorded). Some clones in this sample may be carry-over from other donors' samples.

There are many counts of this clonotype. The CDR3, as DNA: TGTGCCAGCAGCTTGACTAGCGATAAAGATACGCAGTATTTT. It is translated as CASSLTSDKDTQYF. V gene TRBV11-2 combines with J gene TRBJ2-3; TRBD2 matches at 8 bases. The CDR3 loop spans 14 amino acids. V was clipped by 3 bases and J by 5 bases; unmatched bases: 4. CDR1 is SGHAT and CDR2 is FQNNGV in the germline V gene.

This clonotype was recorded at least ten times. The gene calls are TRBV7-2 and TRBJ2-1; the D gene is possibly TRBD1 (5 bases). The germline gives CDR1 SGHTA, CDR2 FQGNSA. This CDR3 comprises 13 residues. With 3 bases removed from V and 10 bases from J, the gap between germline ends came to 13 bases. CDR3 in amino acids: CASSFKGVNEQFF. CDR3 bases: TGTGCCAGCAGCTTCAAAGGGGTAAACGAGCAGTTCTTC.

The V call is TRBV12-5, the J call TRBJ2-5; 9 bases line up with TRBD2. V shed 7 bases, J shed 5 bases, and the junction held 8 bases outside the gene matches. Germline V gene data show CDR1 as LGHNT and CDR2 as FRNRAP. The CDR3 spans 14 residues. CDR3 sequence (DNA): TGTGCTAGTGCCCCGCTGCTAGCGGGGGAGACCCAGTACTTC. Translated: CASAPLLAGETQYF. Using reference TRBV12-5 and TRBJ2-5 for the parts outside the CDR3, the full variable domain is DARVTQTPRHKVTEMGQEVTMRCQPILGHNTVFWYRQTMMQGLELLAYFRNRAPLDDSGMPKDRFSAEMPDATLATLKIQPSEPRDSAVYFCASAPLLAGETQYFGPGTRLLVL.